This TCR beta chain was identified during a study of blood T cell repertoires in COVID-19. The assay was immunoSEQ multiplex PCR, and TCRdb's table has in-frame clones only and misses some. Of tens of thousands of clones in the sample, 75% to 85% are singletons; the top ten hold 4.5% to 5.5%. The CDR3 spans 13 residues. Germline V CDR1 and CDR2: SGHRS, YFSETQ. V lost 0 bases to trimming and J lost 5 bases, with 8 bases between them. The gene calls are TRBV5-1 and TRBJ1-1; D call uncertain. This TCR was recovered from a woman aged 65 to 85 with acute or convalescent COVID-19. Sequencing was done on a sample of peripheral blood. Written as DNA, the CDR3 is TGCGCCAGCAGCTTGGACGGGAGGACTGAAGCTTTCTTT. It yields the protein CASSLDGRTEAFF.